The sequence of this T cell receptor (beta chain) was determined in a study of T cell responses to AZD1222 COVID-19 vaccine. Sequencing used immunoSEQ multiplex PCR; TCRdb keeps in-frame clones, though not all of them. The sample has 80,000 to 95,000 clones, about 88% seen once; the top ten hold roughly 7.2%. General study results and limits: Unmutated variant regions are reportedly the target of nearly half of TCRs that are spike-specific. Seropositive at baseline were only six AZD1222 recipients.

On this clone itself: Its antigen is unknown.

Losses at the gene ends were 3 bases for V and 4 bases for J; bases not matched to a gene: 4. Germline lookup yields CDR1 LNHDA and CDR2 SQIVND (reference sequence). The CDR3 consists of 15 residues. V and J are TRBV19 and TRBJ2-3, with 10 bases identical to TRBD2. The specimen was peripheral blood, collected 28 days after the second AZD1222 dose. The TCR was taken from an adult who received the AZD1222 COVID-19 vaccine. Written as DNA, the CDR3 is TGTGCCAGTAGTATCGAAGCGGGAGGGGCAGATACGCAGTATTTT. Residues: CASSIEAGGADTQYF.